A selection of T cell receptor beta chains follows, all from one sample in a study of blood T cell repertoires in COVID-19. Clones were sequenced by immunoSEQ multiplex PCR, and TCRdb holds only the in-frame ones, with some missing. The sample lists about 210,000 clones; roughly 79% were seen once. What was sequenced was PBMCs or T cells enriched from blood (not recorded which). These receptors were collected from a woman aged 50 to 60 with acute COVID-19. Both conserved end residues are part of each CDR3. D genes are given only for firm matches. Only some rows state a clone size, as once, few, many or a class for expanded clones.

D: -; J: TRBJ2-7; V: TRBV28; size: -; CDR3: CASSRYEQYF; DNA: TGTGCCAGCAGTCGGTACGAGCAGTACTTC
D: TRBD2; J: TRBJ2-2; V: TRBV4-3; size: few; CDR3: CASSLGLAGGPSTGELFF; DNA: TGCGCCAGCAGCCTTGGACTAGCGGGAGGGCCGTCCACCGGGGAGCTGTTTTTT
D: -; J: TRBJ1-2; V: TRBV25-1; size: -; CDR3: CASHRVGGGYTF; DNA: TGTGCCAGCCACCGGGTTGGCGGAGGCTACACCTTC
D: -; J: TRBJ2-1; V: TRBV9; size: -; CDR3: CASSVERFPDEQFF; DNA: TGTGCCAGCAGCGTAGAACGGTTTCCCGATGAGCAGTTCTTC
D: TRBD1; J: TRBJ1-4; V: TRBV5-6; size: -; CDR3: CASSLGGQGDRKLFF; DNA: TGTGCCAGCAGCTTGGGGGGACAGGGTGATAGAAAACTGTTTTTT
D: -; J: TRBJ1-2; V: TRBV2; size: -; CDR3: CASSESVGRQAYGYTF; DNA: TGTGCCAGCAGTGAATCGGTCGGTAGGCAGGCCTATGGCTACACCTTC
D: TRBD2; J: TRBJ2-1; V: TRBV7-3; size: -; CDR3: CASSLLAGAGERFF; DNA: TGTGCCAGCAGCTTACTAGCGGGAGCGGGTGAGCGGTTCTTC
D: -; J: TRBJ2-7; V: TRBV24-1; size: -; CDR3: CATRQTGSYEQYF; DNA: TGTGCCACCAGGCAGACAGGTTCCTACGAGCAGTACTTC
D: TRBD1; J: TRBJ2-2; V: TRBV4-1; size: -; CDR3: CASSLTGTANTGELFF; DNA: TGCGCCAGCAGCCTCACGGGGACAGCGAACACCGGGGAGCTGTTTTTT
D: TRBD1; J: TRBJ1-1; V: TRBV19; size: -; CDR3: CATEGASNTEAFF; DNA: TGTGCCACCGAGGGGGCATCGAACACTGAAGCTTTCTTT
D: -; J: TRBJ1-2; V: TRBV28; size: -; CDR3: CASTIGAVGYTF; DNA: TGTGCCAGCACCATAGGGGCGGTTGGCTACACCTTC
D: -; J: TRBJ2-2; V: TRBV11-2; size: -; CDR3: CASSLGTVAGELFF; DNA: TGTGCCAGCAGCTTAGGGACAGTCGCCGGGGAGCTGTTTTTT
D: -; J: TRBJ2-3; V: TRBV28; size: -; CDR3: CASSPPGLTDTQYF; DNA: TGTGCCAGCAGTCCCCCTGGACTCACAGATACGCAGTATTTT
D: TRBD1; J: TRBJ1-4; V: TRBV7-9; size: few; CDR3: CASSIFAGGQGAREKLFF; DNA: TGTGCCAGCAGCATTTTTGCAGGGGGACAGGGGGCGAGGGAAAAACTGTTTTTT
D: -; J: TRBJ2-2; V: TRBV14; size: -; CDR3: CASSRQQGPGELFF; DNA: TGTGCCAGCAGCCGTCAACAGGGCCCCGGGGAGCTGTTTTTT
D: -; J: TRBJ2-1; V: TRBV4-3; size: -; CDR3: CASSQSGQFNNEQFF; DNA: TGCGCCAGCAGCCAATCTGGACAGTTCAACAATGAGCAGTTCTTC
D: -; J: TRBJ1-3; V: TRBV7-2; size: -; CDR3: CASSRDTGSGNTIYF; DNA: TGTGCCAGCAGCCGGGACACCGGCTCTGGAAACACCATATATTTT
D: -; J: TRBJ2-2; V: TRBV5-1; size: -; CDR3: CASSLVPANTGELFF; DNA: TGCGCCAGCAGCTTGGTCCCGGCGAACACCGGGGAGCTGTTTTTT
D: TRBD2; J: TRBJ2-3; V: TRBV3-1/TRBV3-2; size: -; CDR3: CASSPTSGSTDTQYF; DNA: TGTGCCAGCAGCCCGACTAGCGGGTCGACAGATACGCAGTATTTT
D: -; J: TRBJ1-4; V: TRBV4-1; size: -; CDR3: CASSQGLSTANEKLFF; DNA: TGCGCCAGCAGCCAAGGTCTAAGTACTGCTAATGAAAAACTGTTTTTT
D: TRBD1; J: TRBJ1-5; V: TRBV28; size: few; CDR3: CASSSTWTGVNQPQHF; DNA: TGTGCCAGCAGTTCCACCTGGACAGGGGTCAATCAGCCCCAGCATTTT
D: TRBD2; J: TRBJ2-1; V: TRBV7-2; size: -; CDR3: CASSGSSGGASSYNEQFF; DNA: TGTGCCAGCAGCGGTAGTAGCGGGGGCGCCAGCTCCTACAATGAGCAGTTCTTC
D: -; J: TRBJ2-4; V: TRBV6-2/TRBV6-3; size: -; CDR3: CASSYSIRGLPKNIQYF; DNA: TGTGCCAGCAGTTACTCGATCCGAGGACTGCCCAAAAACATTCAGTACTTC
D: -; J: TRBJ2-6; V: TRBV7-3; size: -; CDR3: CASSLSSSSSGANVLTF; DNA: TGTGCCAGCAGCTTAAGTTCTAGCAGCTCTGGGGCCAACGTCCTGACTTTC
D: -; J: TRBJ2-5; V: TRBV24-1; size: -; CDR3: CATSDPQVGTQYF; DNA: TGTGCCACCAGTGACCCTCAGGTGGGGACCCAGTACTTC
D: -; J: TRBJ1-5; V: TRBV6-5; size: -; CDR3: CASSYSDPSQPQHF; DNA: TGTGCCAGCAGTTACTCGGATCCTAGCCAGCCCCAGCATTTT